Listed below are T cell receptor beta chains from one sample, sequenced in a study of T cell repertoires in aging, cancer and after chemotherapy. Using its own MiXCR run on the multiplex PCR reads, TCRdb lists one record per CDR3 protein. This repertoire shows roughly 2,200 distinct CDR3 sequences, roughly a quarter found once; its top ten account for about 40%. Material for sequencing was blood. All receptors derive from a human donor with a solid tumor. Both conserved end residues are part of each CDR3. The order of the fields is clone size, D gene, J gene, V gene, CDR3 length, CDR3 DNA, CDR3 protein. A D gene is named only where the DNA matches it firmly. Rows give clone size only sometimes, using once, few, many, or a class for an expanded clone.

>-|TRBD2|TRBJ2-3|TRBV6-2/TRBV6-3|15
TGTGCCAGCAGTAGACTAGCGGATAGCACAGATACGCAGTATTTT
CASSRLADSTDTQYF
>few|TRBD1|TRBJ2-7|TRBV7-2|15
TGTGCCAGCAGCAGGGACAGGGAGTGGCCCTACGAGCAGTACTTC
CASSRDREWPYEQYF
>-|TRBD1|TRBJ1-6|TRBV6-2/TRBV6-3|15
TGTGCCAGCAGTCCCGGGACAGGGAAAAATTCACCCCTCCACTTT
CASSPGTGKNSPLHF
>few|TRBD1|TRBJ1-2|TRBV4-3|15
TGCGCCAGCAGCCAGCAAACCGGGACAGGGGGTGGCTACACCTTC
CASSQQTGTGGGYTF
>-|TRBD1|TRBJ2-6|TRBV30|17
TGTGCCTGGGCCGGGACAGGGGGCGGCTCTGGGGCCAACGTCCTGACTTTC
CAWAGTGGGSGANVLTF
>few|TRBD1|TRBJ1-1|TRBV12-3/TRBV12-4|14
TGTGCCAGCAGGACGGGACAGTCAAACACTGAAGCTTTCTTT
CASRTGQSNTEAFF
>medium-sized|-|TRBJ1-5|TRBV5-4|13
TGTGCCAGCAGCTTGTCACCTGATCAGCCCCAGCATTTT
CASSLSPDQPQHF
>once|TRBD2|TRBJ2-2|TRBV6-5|17
TGTGCCAGCAGCCGGACTAGCGGGGGGCCTGGGACCGGGGAGCTGTTTTTT
CASSRTSGGPGTGELFF
>few|TRBD1|TRBJ1-2|TRBV18|14
TGTGCCAGCTCAGGGGACAGTGCCATGTATGGCTACACCTTC
CASSGDSAMYGYTF
>medium-sized|TRBD2|TRBJ2-7|TRBV6-5|15
TGTGCCAGCAGTTATGACCCTAGCGGTTCCTACGAGCAGTACTTC
CASSYDPSGSYEQYF
>medium-sized|-|TRBJ2-4|TRBV5-4|14
TGTGCCAGCAGCACGGGACCCGGCGGGTACATTCAGTACTTC
CASSTGPGGYIQYF
>medium-sized|-|TRBJ2-1|TRBV6-1|18
TGTGCCAGCAGTGAATCTCTCCCCGTGCCAGGGAGCTACAATGAGCAGTTCTTC
CASSESLPVPGSYNEQFF
>-|TRBD2|TRBJ2-2|TRBV11-2|17
TGTGCCAGCAGCTTAGTGTTGGGGGGGGACGGCACCGGGGAGCTGTTTTTT
CASSLVLGGDGTGELFF
>medium-sized|TRBD1|TRBJ2-7|TRBV6-5|15
TGTGCCAGCAGTTACGGCGCAGGGGGCTCCTACGAGCAGTACTTC
CASSYGAGGSYEQYF
>-|-|TRBJ2-7|TRBV2|14
TGTGCCAGCAGAGCGTGGACAGACCTTTACGAGCAGTGCTTC
CASRAWTDLYEQCF
>medium-sized|-|TRBJ1-4|TRBV7-6|16
TGTGCCAGCAGCTTAGCGGCCGGGACAACTAATGAAAAACTGTTTTTT
CASSLAAGTTNEKLFF
>-|-|TRBJ2-7|TRBV6-5|14
TGTGCCAGCAGTTACCTGGGGGGCTCCTACGAGCAGTACTTC
CASSYLGGSYEQYF
>-|TRBD2|TRBJ2-5|TRBV20-1|15
TGCAGTGCTAGTCTTAGCGGGGGGGTCCAAGAGACCCAGTACTTC
CSASLSGGVQETQYF
>medium-sized|-|TRBJ2-1|TRBV6-6|13
TGTGCCAGCAGTCTCCGTAGCCGGAATGAGCAGTTCTTC
CASSLRSRNEQFF
>few|-|TRBJ1-1|TRBV20-1|14
TGCAGTGCCAGACGGGGCGCGGGGAACACTGAAGCTTTCTTT
CSARRGAGNTEAFF
>-|-|TRBJ2-5|TRBV7-2|15
TGTGCCAGCAGCTTAACTAGCTCCGGGGCGGAGACCCAGTACTTC
CASSLTSSGAETQYF
>medium-sized|-|TRBJ2-2|TRBV12-3/TRBV12-4|14
TGTGCCAGCAGTTTGGGCGGGAACACCGGGGAGCTGTTTTTT
CASSLGGNTGELFF
>few|-|TRBJ2-3|TRBV20-1|14
TGCAGTGCTAGGAACGACGGGGGCACAGATACGCAGTATTTT
CSARNDGGTDTQYF